This T cell receptor beta chain comes out of a study of T-cell reconstitution after alpha-beta-depleted transplantation in children. Study conclusions and caveats: Certain patients had high TCRbeta diversity at day 60, and it came from recipient T cells and thymic progenitors that survived. Counts and diversity of T cells one year after transplant came mostly from newly produced T cells. As was reported, about two months after transplant, alpha-beta T cells came from several hundred expanded graft clones.

Germline-derived CDR1 and CDR2 are SGHRS and YFSETQ. Trimming cost V 1 base and J 5 bases, with 9 bases left between them. The length of the CDR3 is 13 residues. This clonotype has a count of ten or more. The antigen remains undetermined. Preparation of the TCRbeta library used unique molecular identifiers. TCRdb passed the PCR reads through MiXCR, listing each CDR3 protein once. The profile shows roughly 200,000 distinct CDR3 sequences, about 8.4% of them singletons. Here the sequenced sample was PBMCs, mostly from graft donor cells, taken 360 days after TCRalphabeta/CD19-depleted stem cell transplant. This receptor was taken from a male patient aged 2 to 10 who had a stem cell transplant for acute myeloid leukemia, so the T cells may come from the graft donor. The genes are TRBV5-1 and TRBJ1-2; D is uncertain. CDR3 amino acids: CASSLRAEYGYTF. The CDR3 DNA follows: TGCGCCAGCAGCTTGAGGGCGGAGTATGGCTACACCTTC.